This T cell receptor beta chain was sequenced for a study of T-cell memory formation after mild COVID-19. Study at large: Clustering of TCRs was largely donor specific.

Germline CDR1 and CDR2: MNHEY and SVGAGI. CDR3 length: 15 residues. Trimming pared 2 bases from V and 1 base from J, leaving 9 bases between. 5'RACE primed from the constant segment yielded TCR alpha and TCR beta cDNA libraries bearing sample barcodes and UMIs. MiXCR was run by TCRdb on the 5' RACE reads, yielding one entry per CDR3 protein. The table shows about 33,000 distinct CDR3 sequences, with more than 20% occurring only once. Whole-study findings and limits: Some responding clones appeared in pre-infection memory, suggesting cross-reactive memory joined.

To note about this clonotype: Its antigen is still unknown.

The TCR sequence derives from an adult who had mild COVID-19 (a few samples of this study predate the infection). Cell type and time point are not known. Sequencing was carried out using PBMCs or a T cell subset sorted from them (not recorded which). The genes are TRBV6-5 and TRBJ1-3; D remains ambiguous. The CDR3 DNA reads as TGTGCCAGCAGTTACGCCCGGCAATCTGGAAACACCATATATTTT. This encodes CASSYARQSGNTIYF.